The 32 T cell receptor beta chains given below trace back to one sample, sequenced in a study of cytomegalovirus exposure and HLA in healthy donors. Assay used: immunoSEQ multiplex PCR; TCRdb lists only in-frame clones, some missing. Among some 180,000 clones listed, about nine tenths were seen once. Source material: PBMCs. These receptors came from a man aged 25-40 years in good health and CMV-seropositive.

This clone was seen more than once but under ten times. The CDR3 loop reads CASIPAGSYNEQFF. For the CDR3, the DNA is TGTGCCAGCATCCCGGCTGGGTCCTACAATGAGCAGTTCTTC. The gene calls are TRBV27 and TRBJ2-1; D is unresolved. This CDR3 is built from 14 residues. From germline, CDR1 is MNHEY and CDR2 SMNVEV (reference sequence). V gave up 7 bases and J gave up 1 base, with 11 bases separating them.

The chain has TRBV7-2 and TRBJ2-5, with 10 bases fitting TRBD2. J lost 4 bases, V lost 5 bases, and 4 bases had no gene match. Germline V CDR1 and CDR2: SGHTA, FQGNSA. The CDR3 is made up of 14 amino acids. In DNA, the CDR3 is TGTGCCAGCAGCACGGGACTAGCGATAGAGACCCAGTACTTC. Translated: CASSTGLAIETQYF.

The chain recombines TRBV13 with TRBJ1-1; TRBD1 matches 7 bases. V lost 5 bases, J lost 5 bases, and 5 bases stayed unmatched. The CDR3 is 13 residues long. Germline lookup yields CDR1 PRHDT and CDR2 FYEKMQ (reference sequence). The CDR3 bases are TGTGCCAGCAGCCCCCACAGGGGAACTGAAGCTTTCTTT. Amino acids: CASSPHRGTEAFF.

The chain joins TRBV7-9 to TRBJ1-4; no clear D gene. The V end lost 2 bases, the J end lost 4 bases, and 5 bases lay between the germline ends. The CDR3 is 13 amino acids. Germline V CDR1 and CDR2: SEHNR, FQNEAQ (reference sequence). CDR3 sequence (DNA): TGTGCCAGCAGCTTAACCCTTAATGAAAAACTGTTTTTT. Amino acid sequence: CASSLTLNEKLFF.

The rearrangement joins TRBV20-1 to TRBJ1-1, with D tentatively TRBD1 (6 bases). The V gene's germline CDR1 is DFQATT and CDR2 SNEGSKA (reference sequence). The CDR3 is made up of 11 amino acids. The germline V and J ends were trimmed by 4 bases and 7 bases, with 10 bases remaining between them. CDR3 loop: CSATTGIEAFF. The DNA of the CDR3 is TGCAGTGCTACGACAGGAATTGAAGCTTTCTTT.

This sequence joins TRBV18 and TRBJ2-7; the D gene is possibly TRBD2 (6 bases). V lost 5 bases to trimming and J lost 0 bases, with 11 bases between them. CDR3 length: 14 amino acids. Germline V gene sequence: CDR1 KGHSH, CDR2 LQKENI. The CDR3 region is CASSSGADSYEQYF. DNA for the CDR3: TGTGCCAGCTCATCGGGAGCGGACTCCTACGAGCAGTACTTC. Drawing the rest from reference TRBV18 and TRBJ2-7, the complete variable domain is NAGVMQNPRHLVRRRGQEARLRCSPMKGHSHVYWYRQLPEEGLKFMVYLQKENIIDESGMPKERFSAEFPKEGPSILRIQQVVRGDSAAYFCASSSGADSYEQYFGPGTRLTVT.

The genes are TRBV6-1 and TRBJ1-5, with 10 bases lining up with TRBD1. J gave up 9 bases and V 10 bases, and 6 bases lay outside the gene matches. Germline V CDR1 and CDR2: MNHNS, SASEGT. The CDR3 is 12 amino acids. The DNA of the CDR3 is TGTGCCACTCTGACAGGGGGCAGGCCCCAGCATTTT. This encodes CATLTGGRPQHF.

The chain joins TRBV6-5 to TRBJ2-1; 9 nucleotides agree with TRBD1. V shed 6 bases and J 8 bases; nucleotides not matched to a gene: 11. CDR1 is MNHEY and CDR2 is SVGAGI in the germline V gene. The CDR3 spans 15 residues. The CDR3 reads CASRKQGANFDEQFF. The CDR3, as DNA: TGTGCCAGCAGAAAACAGGGGGCAAATTTCGATGAGCAGTTCTTC.

In this sample, this clone turned up many times. The chain employs TRBV7-6 and TRBJ1-5; D is unclear. The CDR3 has 13 residues. The V end was cut by 4 bases, the J end by 6 bases, with 10 bases between. The germline V gene has CDR1 SGHVS and CDR2 FNYEAQ. The CDR3 sequence is CASSSRTSQPQHF. The CDR3 region has the DNA TGTGCCAGCAGCTCCCGGACTTCTCAGCCCCAGCATTTT.

The rearrangement joins TRBV4-3 to TRBJ1-5; no clear D gene. The CDR3 sequence is 14 residues long. Germline V gives CDR1 LGHNA, CDR2 YSLEER. V was clipped by 2 bases and J by 6 bases, with 11 bases between them. CDR3 DNA sequence: TGCGCCAGCAGCCAACGGGCCTCGGGTCAGCCCCAGCATTTT. Amino acid sequence: CASSQRASGQPQHF.

The count of this clone is one. In DNA, the CDR3 is TGTGCCACCGGAGGTAGACGAGATCGGCCGACCCAGTACTTC. The encoded protein is CATGGRRDRPTQYF. The chain joins TRBV7-9 to TRBJ2-5; perhaps TRBD2 as D (5 bases). The CDR3 runs 14 residues. The V and J ends lost 10 bases and 7 bases respectively, with 22 bases between them. Germline V CDR1 and CDR2: SEHNR, FQNEAQ (reference sequence).

This rearrangement joins TRBV11-2 to TRBJ1-4; no definite D call. The CDR3 length is 12 residues. The V gene's germline CDR1 is SGHAT and CDR2 FQNNGV. V gave up 4 bases and J gave up 7 bases, with 7 bases separating them. CDR3 residues: CASSWNLEKLFF. CDR3 DNA sequence: TGTGCCAGCAGCTGGAACCTTGAAAAACTGTTTTTT.

The chain joins TRBV6-5 to TRBJ2-2; TRBD1 or TRBD2 may be the D gene (5 bases each). There are 13 residues in the CDR3. V shed 6 bases and J shed 3 bases, with 8 bases lying between them. From germline, CDR1 is MNHEY and CDR2 SVGAGI. In nucleotides, the CDR3 is TGTGCCAGCAGAGAGGGGTACACCGGGGAGCTGTTTTTT. Protein: CASREGYTGELFF.

CDR3 bases: TGTGCCAGCAGCCTCCCGGGACAGTGGGAAGATACGCAGTATTTT. This gives the protein CASSLPGQWEDTQYF. The gene calls are TRBV5-6 and TRBJ2-3, with TRBD1 identical over 7 bases. Trimming cost V 4 bases and J 5 bases; bases outside gene matches: 10. The CDR3 is made up of 15 amino acids. Germline V lookup: CDR1 SGHDT, CDR2 YYEEEE. The full variable domain, completed using reference TRBV5-6 and TRBJ2-3, is DAGVTQSPTHLIKTRGQQVTLRCSPKSGHDTVSWYQQALGQGPQFIFQYYEEEERQRGNFPDRFSGHQFPNYSSELNVNALLLGDSALYLCASSLPGQWEDTQYFGPGTRLTVL.

V gene TRBV20-1 combines with J gene TRBJ1-1; D is undetermined. V shed 4 bases and J shed 0 bases, with 3 bases lying between them. There are 11 residues in the CDR3. Germline-derived CDR1 and CDR2 are DFQATT and SNEGSKA (reference sequence). The chain's CDR3 is CSAKLNTEAFF. The DNA for the CDR3 is TGCAGTGCTAAGTTGAACACTGAAGCTTTCTTT.

This clone was counted once. The J gene is TRBJ2-1, the V gene TRBV6-1; 9 bases align to TRBD1. CDR1 is MNHNS and CDR2 is SASEGT in the germline V gene. J gave up 6 bases and V 6 bases, and 3 bases lay outside the gene matches. The CDR3 spans 13 residues. The CDR3, as DNA: TGTGCCAGCAGGACAGGGGGTCGCAATGAGCAGTTCTTC. It specifies CASRTGGRNEQFF.

This chain uses TRBV7-2 with TRBJ1-5; 8 bases map to TRBD1. From germline, CDR1 is SGHTA and CDR2 FQGNSA. With V trimmed by 2 bases and J by 5 bases, 8 bases remained unmatched. The CDR3 is 16 amino acids. CDR3 in amino acids: CASSLLGTGQDQPQHF. The CDR3 bases are TGTGCCAGCAGCTTACTTGGGACAGGTCAGGATCAGCCCCAGCATTTT.

The DNA of the CDR3 is TGTGCCAGCTCGCTTCTGGGTTCGTACACTGAAGCTTTCTTT. Translation: CASSLLGSYTEAFF. This rearrangement joins TRBV7-2 to TRBJ1-1; D remains unclear. Germline CDR1 and CDR2: SGHTA and FQGNSA. The CDR3 totals 14 residues. With 8 bases removed from V and 3 bases from J, the gap between germline ends came to 16 bases.

This clone was detected only a few times. The chain has TRBV5-5 and TRBJ1-6; no clear D gene. V shed 0 bases and J shed 6 bases, with 13 bases lying between them. CDR1 is SGHKS and CDR2 is YYEKEE in the germline V gene (reference sequence). The CDR3 is made up of 16 amino acids. Here the CDR3 reads CASSLAGLMPNSPLHF. The CDR3 nucleotides are TGTGCCAGCAGCTTGGCCGGACTGATGCCTAATTCACCCCTCCACTTT.

The CDR3 reads CASGQGAGIETQYF. In nucleotides, the CDR3 is TGTGCTAGTGGTCAGGGGGCTGGGATAGAGACCCAGTACTTC. This rearrangement joins TRBV12-5 to TRBJ2-5, with 8 bases lining up with TRBD1. After removal of 5 bases from V and 4 bases from J, the junction contained 6 bases not matched to a gene. This CDR3 comprises 14 residues. Germline V gene sequence: CDR1 LGHNT, CDR2 FRNRAP.

The CDR3 here is CASSLEEGPYGYTF. The CDR3 nucleotides read TGTGCCAGCAGCTTAGAGGAGGGGCCCTATGGCTACACCTTC. This sequence joins TRBV7-8 and TRBJ1-2; possibly TRBD1 for D (5 bases). The V end was cut by 1 base, the J end by 4 bases, with 10 bases between. Germline loops: CDR1 SGHVS, CDR2 FQNEAQ. The CDR3 loop spans 14 amino acids.

This chain connects TRBV11-1 to TRBJ1-1, with D possibly being TRBD1 (6 bases). CDR3 length equals 14 residues. Germline loops: CDR1 SGHAT, CDR2 FQDESV (reference sequence). Trimming pared 5 bases from V and 0 bases from J, leaving 10 bases between. DNA for the CDR3: TGTGCCAGCAGCGAGGGACAAATGAACACTGAAGCTTTCTTT. This translates into CASSEGQMNTEAFF.

The gene calls are TRBV11-1 and TRBJ2-3; 8 bases are a match to TRBD2. V was pared by 7 bases and J by 2 bases, with 11 bases of the junction left unmatched. The germline V gene has CDR1 SGHAT and CDR2 FQDESV (reference sequence). The CDR3 loop spans 16 amino acids. The CDR3 bases are TGTGCCAGCAACCCGGGGGGGAGCGCCTACACAGATACGCAGTATTTT. Translated, it gives CASNPGGSAYTDTQYF.

The chain has TRBV6-5 and TRBJ2-7; 8 positions agree with TRBD1. CDR1 and CDR2 from the germline V gene are MNHEY and SVGAGI. CDR3 size: 12 residues. V lost 5 bases to trimming and J lost 5 bases; unmatched junction nucleotides: 2. CDR3 sequence reads: CASSGQGDEQYF. CDR3 nucleotides: TGTGCCAGCAGTGGACAGGGAGACGAGCAGTACTTC.

The chain uses TRBV7-3 and TRBJ2-1; TRBD2 agrees at 10 bases. Germline lookup yields CDR1 SGHTA and CDR2 FQGTGA. The CDR3 is 15 amino acids. The V and J ends lost 2 bases and 8 bases, in that order; junction bases with no gene match: 6. The CDR3 DNA follows: TGTGCCAGCAGCTTATCGGGACTAGCGCCTTATGAGCAGTTCTTC. This sequence encodes CASSLSGLAPYEQFF. The complete variable domain, with remaining parts taken from reference TRBV7-3 and TRBJ2-1, reads GAGVSQTPSNKVTEKGKYVELRCDPISGHTALYWYRQSLGQGPEFLIYFQGTGAADDSGLPNDRFFAVRPEGSVSTLKIQRTERGDSAVYLCASSLSGLAPYEQFFGPGTRLTVL.

This chain connects TRBV2 to TRBJ2-7; no definite D call. The V end was cut by 5 bases, the J end by 3 bases, with 8 bases between. The CDR3 spans 12 residues. CDR1 and CDR2 (germline): SNHLY, FYNNEI. The DNA for the CDR3 is TGTGCCAGCAGTCTAGACAACTACGAGCAGTACTTC. This encodes CASSLDNYEQYF. The full variable domain, in which reference TRBV2 and TRBJ2-7 provide the parts outside the CDR3, is EPEVTQTPSHQVTQMGQEVILRCVPISNHLYFYWYRQILGQKVEFLVSFYNNEISEKSEIFDDQFSVERPDGSNFTLKIRSTKLEDSAMYFCASSLDNYEQYFGPGTRLTVT.

This chain connects TRBV7-9 to TRBJ1-4, with D uncertain. This CDR3 is built from 14 residues. CDR1 is SEHNR, CDR2 FQNEAQ, per germline (reference sequence). The V end was cut by 5 bases, the J end by 2 bases, with 9 bases between. The CDR3 DNA is TGTGCCAGCAGCCCAACACAGACTAATGAAAAACTGTTTTTT. This gives the protein CASSPTQTNEKLFF.

The CDR3 nucleotides read TGTGCCAGCACTTACGGCGGACAAGAGACCCAGTACTTC. It encodes CASTYGGQETQYF. The chain carries TRBV2 and TRBJ2-5; the D is unclear. This CDR3 is 13 amino acids long. V dropped 7 bases and J dropped 2 bases, with 11 bases sitting between them. Germline V CDR1 and CDR2: SNHLY, FYNNEI.

The CDR3 is CASSVTMTSTDTQYF. The CDR3 DNA follows: TGTGCCAGCAGCGTCACCATGACAAGCACAGATACGCAGTATTTT. The chain combines TRBV7-2 with TRBJ2-3; the D is unclear. This CDR3 region has 15 residues. Trimming removed 5 bases at V and 0 bases at J, with 12 bases between. The germline gives CDR1 SGHTA, CDR2 FQGNSA.

The chain joins TRBV28 to TRBJ2-1, with D perhaps TRBD2 (6 bases). Trimming removed 3 bases from V and 5 bases from J, with 8 bases in between. There are 13 residues in the CDR3. Per germline, CDR1 MDHEN and CDR2 SYDVKM. CDR3 loop: CASSLIADNEQFF. CDR3 DNA sequence: TGTGCCAGCAGTTTGATAGCGGACAATGAGCAGTTCTTC. Combining the CDR3 with reference TRBV28 and TRBJ2-1 gives the whole variable domain DVKVTQSSRYLVKRTGEKVFLECVQDMDHENMFWYRQDPGLGLRLIYFSYDVKMKEKGDIPEGYSVSREKKERFSLILESASTNQTSMYLCASSLIADNEQFFGPGTRLTVL.

The rearrangement joins TRBV27 to TRBJ2-7; a possible D gene is TRBD2 (6 bases). The CDR3 has 17 amino acids. The germline CDR1 and CDR2 sequences are MNHEY and SMNVEV (reference sequence). V was shortened by 3 bases and J by 0 bases, with 18 bases between the two germline ends. The CDR3 region is CASSLGYGGTGSYEQYF. CDR3 coding DNA: TGTGCCAGCAGTTTGGGGTATGGCGGGACCGGCTCCTACGAGCAGTACTTC.

This rearrangement joins TRBV5-1 to TRBJ2-7; D could derive from TRBD1 or TRBD2 (5 bases each). Germline V gene sequence: CDR1 SGHRS, CDR2 YFSETQ. The CDR3 sequence is 12 residues long. The V and J ends lost 6 bases and 6 bases respectively, with 13 bases between them. DNA for the CDR3: TGCGCCAGCATCCCCCGAGGGGCCGAGCAGTACTTC. Translated, it gives CASIPRGAEQYF.